This TCR beta chain emerged from a study of identical twins. Germline V CDR1 and CDR2: SGHRS, YFSETQ. The CDR3 contains 14 residues. Between the trimmed V and J ends, which lost 4 bases and 2 bases, there was a span of 10 bases. cDNA carried unique molecular identifiers, and a universal primer site was added by template switching. TCRdb processed the 5' RACE reads anew with MiXCR; each CDR3 protein has one entry. The table records approximately 680,000 distinct CDR3 sequences, roughly 7.1% of them present only once. This clonotype appeared many times. What it recognizes is unknown. Study results and caveats: Conclusions were based on cross-sectional statistical analysis, without following the same donors.

Separately, the same data were catalogued under a study of yellow fever vaccine responses in identical twins. Per that study: Twins showed a vaccine T cell response that reportedly seemed partly convergent, partly personalized.

This chain connects TRBV5-1 to TRBJ1-5; maybe TRBD1 (5 bases). The sequenced sample was PBMCs. The TCR originated in a woman under 30 in good health. CDR3 residues: CASSPRGGNQPQHF. The CDR3, as DNA: TGCGCCAGCAGCCCCCGGGGGGGCAATCAGCCCCAGCATTTT.